What follows describes a single T cell receptor beta chain. This clone was picked up a small number of times. What antigen it recognizes has not been identified. Per-base qualities were not stored, and no clone one base away is much larger. CDR1 and CDR2 are drawn from the germline V gene: MNHEY, SVGAGI. The CDR3, cysteine through phenylalanine, is 14 amino acids long. Only the CDR3 DNA stays, 42 bases, in frame from base 1. V is reduced by 0 bases and J by 3 bases, leaving a spacing of 8 bases between them. The data were obtained in a study of cytomegalovirus exposure and HLA in healthy donors (dated by TCRdb to about 2017). Notes on the research overall: According to an earlier analysis of a few hundred of the donors, some 180 million T cells yielded roughly 100 million unique TCR beta sequences and 250 to 350 Gb of sequence data. About 320 gigabases of sequencing data and 70 million to 100 million unique TCR sequences were included in an early release covering roughly 600 HLA-typed donors. Of the 398 genotyped donors, approximately 80% fell in the genetic ancestry cluster associated with self-reported Caucasian donors. The study aimed to test whether signatures of past pathogen exposure could be identified by cataloging public T cell receptors. The T cell repertoires of around 730 subjects were profiled by immunosequencing and related to cytomegalovirus serostatus. A separate validation cohort of 90 to 150 different subjects was used in addition to the 666-subject first cohort. The study combined high-throughput TCR immunosequencing, statistical association of individual TCRs with disease status, and machine learning to predict cytomegalovirus infection status. A later analysis re-analyzed previously published TCR beta repertoires from roughly 690 donors and added high-resolution HLA genotyping to study TCR occurrence patterns. The later analysis used no new phenotypic data to find candidate immune exposures, relying instead on TCR beta sequences and their occurrence across donors. To decide whether each TCR beta V gene segment behaved as functional or pseudogenic, an earlier analysis of over 500 of the donors relied on high-throughput TCR beta sequencing. Donor age, sex, ethnicity and CMV serostatus were collected together with the repertoire data. A later genetic analysis took genome-wide SNP genotypes for about three fifths of the roughly 700 donors and used that subset as a discovery cohort. Every repertoire in the discovery cohort had been generated on one and the same sequencing platform. Class I and class II HLA loci were covered by the typing at four-digit resolution. Typing coverage varied by locus: roughly 620-640 donors for A, B, C, DRB1 and DQB1; around 560 for DQA1; about 570 for DPA1; under 490 for DPB1. Roughly five DR-DQ haplotypes were treated as single units for association and clustering because of strong linkage in the cohort. Among 398 genotyped donors of the cohort, an average of approximately 240,000 unique TCR beta nucleotide sequences were sequenced per donor, around 18% of them non-productive. Overall results and qualifications from the work: A cluster of highly shared sequence variants was judged likely to be a technical artifact of the sequencing pipeline. According to a later analysis, parvovirus B19, influenza, CMV and Epstein-Barr virus appeared linked to several top co-occurrence clusters. A further reported finding was that TCR beta sequences accurately predicted the HLA-A and HLA-B alleles for most subjects in the first cohort. Correlated functional status among segregating V segments might be attributable to linkage disequilibrium, but an unknown experimental factor could not be ruled out. The 87-base-pair reads could not distinguish some IMGT-functional V segments, including TRBV6-2 and TRBV6-3, so those segments were excluded. Most TCR sequences were seen in very few donors, while some public TCRs were found in many individuals. In the study, about 150 TCR beta chains were listed as associated with cytomegalovirus. A few of the identified cytomegalovirus-associated TCR beta chains were confirmed in vitro to be specific for cytomegalovirus antigens. Immune exposure information for the cohort was limited to CMV serostatus. The authors suggested that the approach could potentially be extended to other disease states and immunological phenotypes. Sequencing depth was assumed to be roughly uniform across donors in the presence/absence analyses, though that assumption may not hold. An earlier analysis of some 560 of the donors showed that most TCR beta V segments appeared in productive rearrangements either about 87% or about 30% of the time, which broadly matched IMGT annotations. In this cohort, only TCR beta chains were sequenced, and detectable features were limited by the absence of alpha or paired-chain data. In a later genetic analysis, fewer N-insertions in productive TCRs were reported among donors in an Asian-associated ancestry cluster than the roughly 640-donor mean. In a later analysis, HLA-associated TCR beta chains were found to be more clonally expanded and to have lower generation probabilities than equally common non-associated chains. Cytomegalovirus status was reported to be diagnosed by the classifier with high specificity and sensitivity in both the original and validation cohorts. An association between a missense DCLRE1C variant and V-gene and J-gene trimming of TCR beta chains was found in a later genetic analysis and replicated in an independent cohort. A later analysis found that most CMV-associated TCR beta chains appeared HLA-restricted, with HLA associations seemingly driven largely by CMV exposure. Strong co-occurrence of HLA alleles, especially DR and DQ, made assigning TCR associations to individual alleles difficult. The earlier analysis of almost 600 of the donors excluded over 15 rarely observed V segments, including chromosome 9 orphons, because counts were too low. Because some donors lacked HLA typing at each locus, the association tests relied only on the typed subset. Specific HLA alleles were associated with some 15,000 TCR beta sequences at a false discovery rate of 0.05 in a later analysis. According to a later analysis, TCR association rates differed among HLA loci, with DRB1 alleles showing the most associated TCRs and HLA-C alleles showing the fewest.

The cohort consisted of 666 healthy bone marrow donors. Cohort members were all nominally healthy when sampled, although unrecorded immune exposures were likely present. The donor tested CMV seronegative and was one of the 352 seronegative cohort members. A peripheral blood sample was collected from each donor, and TCR beta sequencing was performed on peripheral blood mononuclear cells. The Qiagen DNeasy Blood Extraction Kit was used to extract genomic DNA from the blood cell samples. The receptor library was made with the immunoSEQ multiplex PCR assay. For the multiplex PCR, a mixture combining 60 forward primers for TCR Vbeta segments and 13 reverse primers for TCR Jbeta segments was used. The CDR3 region of rearranged TCR beta genes was amplified from genomic DNA by a multiplex PCR assay. Amplified TCR beta libraries were sequenced as 87-base-pair reads on the Illumina HiSeq System. The original pipeline was this. Across the 670 or so repertoires, a later analysis counted some 80 million unique TCR beta chains, 9.5 million to 12 million of which were shared by at least two donors. Raw reads were error-corrected and collapsed into unique sequences by a nearest-neighbor algorithm in which closely related sequences were merged to remove PCR and sequencing errors. To assign V, D and J gene segments, CDR3 sequences were aligned to IMGT reference sequences. For a sequence to be retained, a match of at least six nucleotides was required to both a V gene segment and a J gene segment. Rearrangements were classified as productive when the CDR3 lacked stop codons and remained in frame with V and J, and all other rearrangements were classified as non-productive. CDR3 was defined by IMGT convention, running from the second conserved V-encoded cysteine to the conserved J-encoded phenylalanine. In an earlier analysis of around 570 of the donors, sequences lacking an unambiguous match to a single V gene segment were excluded. An earlier analysis of several hundred of the donors called V segments functional above 56.7% productive rearrangements and segregating when the between-donor standard deviation exceeded 5%. A statistical classification framework was built for diagnosing cytomegalovirus status from the catalog of TCR beta chain sequences. A later analysis assigned V and J genes by comparing TCR nucleotide sequences with IMGT/GENE-DB human TR gene sequences. The TCRdist pipeline was used in a later analysis to assign CDR3 sequences and most-parsimonious VDJ recombination scenarios. In a later analysis, each TCR beta chain was defined by its CDR3 amino acid sequence together with its V-gene family, and reads lacking a unique V-gene family were excluded. In a later analysis, a few hundred highly shared, low-generation-probability nucleotide sequences were removed to address suspected cross-contamination and a sequencing artifact. A later analysis calculated a clonal expansion index for each public chain from normalized within-repertoire ranks of inferred template counts. Generation probabilities in a later analysis came from a VDJ recombination model fitted to out-of-frame rearrangements, and those results were checked against IGoR. A later analysis scored TCR-TCR, TCR-HLA and TCR-CMV co-occurrence with hypergeometric tests, applying a repertoire-size bias correction to TCR pairs. A later analysis estimated false discovery rates by permuting HLA or CMV assignments 20 times. In a later analysis, co-occurring TCRs were grouped with DBSCAN, and TCRdist sequence similarity was added when clustering was performed within HLA-allele-positive subsets. For co-occurrence clustering, repertoires with fewer than 30,000 or more than 120,000 public chains were excluded, along with a handful of repertoires with anomalous nucleotide sharing. Sourced from immuneACCESS, this table was stored by TCRdb with only in-frame sequences that have V and J called. A share of the clones is absent; for the studies checked, an unresolved V gene accounts for under half, and the remainder has no known explanation. Clone size and V and J calls were adopted from that table, with D and trimming inferred from the DNA. In all, the sample holds over 100,000 clones, and about 61% of those were seen once. Of the sample, 2% to 3% falls within the top ten clones.

This TCR was recovered from a woman aged 40 to 50 in good health and CMV-seronegative. Sequenced: PBMCs. The sequence joins TRBV6-5 to TRBJ1-2, with a weak D call of TRBD1 (6 bases match). CDR3 region: CASSYSAGDYGYTF. Here is the DNA: TGTGCCAGCAGTTACTCGGCAGGGGACTATGGCTACACCTTC.